The 30 T cell receptor beta chains given below trace back to one sample, sequenced in a study of T cell repertoires in aging, cancer and after chemotherapy. Rearranged V-D-J TRB sequences were amplified with a mixed TRB-A/B primer pool. TCRdb reanalysed the multiplex PCR reads using MiXCR and keeps one entry per CDR3 protein. This sample has about 1,500 distinct CDR3 sequences, with about 28% found just once. TCR beta rearrangements were amplified from peripheral blood genomic DNA. Sequencing was carried out using blood. Every receptor here comes from a human donor with a solid tumor.

By its share, this clonotype is medium-sized (0.01 to 0.1%). CDR3 sequence (DNA): TGTGCCAGCAGCCAGCAGTTGGACAGGCCTGGCTATGGCTACACCTTC. Its protein is CASSQQLDRPGYGYTF. The V and J genes are TRBV7-9 and TRBJ1-2, with TRBD1 identical over 7 bases. The germline V gene encodes CDR1 SEHNR and CDR2 FQNEAQ (reference sequence). CDR3 length equals 16 residues. V lost 5 bases, J lost 4 bases, and 13 bases stayed unmatched.

By sample share, this clonotype is medium-sized. The genes are TRBV30 and TRBJ1-1, with D maybe TRBD1 (6 bases). The CDR3 extends over 15 amino acids. V was pared by 3 bases and J by 2 bases, with 16 bases between. Germline lookup yields CDR1 GTSNPN and CDR2 SVGIG (reference sequence). This CDR3 is CAWSPKRGINTEAFF. In nucleotides, the CDR3 is TGTGCCTGGAGCCCTAAGAGGGGGATTAACACTGAAGCTTTCTTT.

The J gene is TRBJ2-2, the V gene TRBV14; a weak D match, TRBD2 (5 bases). The ends were cut back, 3 bases at V and 5 bases at J, with 16 bases in the middle. Germline assignment: CDR1 SGHDN and CDR2 FVKESK. This CDR3 is built from 16 residues. The CDR3 coding sequence is TGTGCCAGCAGCCAGGTGGGAGCTACCTTGACCGGGGAGCTGTTTTTT. Its translation: CASSQVGATLTGELFF.

For this clonotype: This clone may be a read error of a much larger clone one base away. The rearrangement uses TRBV10-3 and TRBJ2-7, with D perhaps TRBD1 or TRBD2 (5 bases each). This CDR3 is built from 14 residues. Per germline, CDR1 ENHRY and CDR2 SYGVKD. The CDR3 DNA follows: TGTGTCATCAGTGGGACGGGCTTAGGGTACGAGCAGTACTTC. Its protein is CVISGTGLGYEQYF.

By sample fraction, this clonotype is large. The chain is built from TRBV12-3 or TRBV12-4 and TRBJ2-3; TRBD2 agrees at 8 bases. V was pared by 3 bases and J by 5 bases, with 4 bases of the junction left unmatched. The CDR3 covers 14 residues. This CDR3 is CASSLWSGGDTQYF. In DNA, the CDR3 is TGTGCCAGCAGTTTGTGGAGCGGGGGAGATACGCAGTATTTT.

This clonotype is deemed medium-sized. The rearrangement joins TRBV5-5 to TRBJ2-6; the D is unclear. CDR1 SGHKS and CDR2 YYEKEE come from the germline V gene (reference sequence). The CDR3 runs 15 residues. V lost 1 base and J lost 0, with 5 bases in between. The CDR3 here is CASSLTPSGANVLTF. CDR3 nucleotides: TGTGCCAGCAGCTTGACTCCCTCTGGGGCCAACGTCCTGACTTTC. Together with reference TRBV5-5 and TRBJ2-6, the CDR3 gives the full variable domain: DAGVTQSPTHLIKTRGQQVTLRCSPISGHKSVSWYQQVLGQGPQFIFQYYEKEERGRGNFPDRFSARQFPNYSSELNVNALLLGDSALYLCASSLTPSGANVLTFGAGSRLTVL.

By frequency in the sample, this clonotype is large. This sequence joins TRBV29-1 and TRBJ2-6; D might be TRBD2 (6 bases). The CDR3 loop spans 17 amino acids. Germline CDR1 reads SQVTM; CDR2 reads ANQGSEA. V lost 3 bases and J lost 0, with 15 bases in between. The CDR3 sequence: CSVEKEGKASGANVLTF. CDR3 nucleotides: TGCAGCGTTGAGAAGGAGGGGAAAGCCTCTGGGGCCAACGTCCTGACTTTC.

The gene calls are TRBV12-3 or TRBV12-4 and TRBJ1-1, with D perhaps TRBD1 (6 bases). Trimming left V 5 bases short and J 1 base short, with 11 bases between. The CDR3 is 14 residues long. In DNA form, the CDR3 reads TGTGCCAGCAGTCCGGGACATCAGAACACTGAAGCTTTCTTT. This translates into CASSPGHQNTEAFF.

Comments on this clonotype: A much larger clone lies one base from this, so it may be a read error. V and J are TRBV6-6 and TRBJ2-7, with D tentatively TRBD1 (5 bases). The CDR3 has 15 amino acids. V was trimmed by 6 bases and J by 3 bases, leaving 18 bases between them. Germline CDR1 and CDR2: MNHNY and SVGAGI (reference sequence). CDR3 sequence (DNA): TGTGCCAGCAGGTTGGACAAGGGGTTTGGCTACGAGCAGTACTTC. Protein: CASRLDKGFGYEQYF.

As concerns this clonotype: The junction departs from germline at one end; a sequencing error may be responsible. The chain's CDR3 is CASSLRRLGVNKQFF. The DNA for the CDR3 is TGTGCCAGCAGTTTAAGGCGTCTCGGAGTCAATAAGCAGTTCTTC. The rearrangement links TRBV27 to TRBJ2-1; D is uncertain. Germline loops: CDR1 MNHEY, CDR2 SMNVEV (reference sequence). This CDR3 region has 15 residues.

CDR3 residues: CASSSSDGNSGNTIYF. CDR3 bases: TGTGCCAGCAGCTCTTCTGACGGCAACTCTGGAAACACCATATATTTT. This sequence joins TRBV7-6 and TRBJ1-3, with no clear D. The germline CDR1 and CDR2 sequences are SGHVS and FNYEAQ. The CDR3 covers 16 residues. V lost 4 bases and J 0 bases, leaving 13 bases between the germline ends.

This clonotype is labeled large. The genes are TRBV6-1 and TRBJ2-1; 8 bases map to TRBD2. The trim removed 8 bases at V and 3 bases at J, leaving 6 bases unmatched. The CDR3 runs 14 residues. Germline V gene sequence: CDR1 MNHNS, CDR2 SASEGT. The CDR3 reads CASVSGALYNEQFF. Written as DNA, the CDR3 is TGTGCCAGCGTTAGCGGGGCTCTCTACAATGAGCAGTTCTTC.

In its sample, this clonotype was seen a few times. The chain carries TRBV20-1 and TRBJ2-3; 15 nucleotides line up with TRBD2. Trimming removed 0 bases from V and 2 bases from J; junction bases left unmatched: 6. Germline CDR1 and CDR2: DFQATT and SNEGSKA (reference sequence). This CDR3 is built from 18 residues. CDR3 DNA: TGCAGTGCTAGAGATTTTTGGACTAGCGGGAGGGTCACAGATACGCAGTATTTT. It encodes CSARDFWTSGRVTDTQYF.

This clonotype appeared a few times. This chain links TRBV12-3 or TRBV12-4 with TRBJ2-3; TRBD2 aligns across 11 bases. There are 18 residues in the CDR3. V was clipped by 3 bases and J by 4 bases; unmatched bases: 12. CDR3 sequence reads: CASSLVSGGAGSADTQYF. The CDR3 coding sequence is TGTGCCAGCAGTTTGGTTAGCGGGGGGGCGGGTTCGGCAGATACGCAGTATTTT.

In its sample, this clonotype was seen a few times. The chain joins TRBV24-1 to TRBJ2-2, with 7 nucleotides matching TRBD1. V gave up 5 bases and J gave up 3 bases; unmatched junction bases: 8. The germline V gene has CDR1 KGHDR and CDR2 SFDVKD. The CDR3 is made up of 16 amino acids. The CDR3, as DNA: TGTGCCACCAGTGGGGAAGGGACAGACTACACCGGGGAGCTGTTTTTT. Translating gives CATSGEGTDYTGELFF.

The rearrangement links TRBV27 to TRBJ1-2, with TRBD1 as a possible D gene (5 bases). CDR3 length: 14 residues. CDR1 and CDR2 (germline): MNHEY, SMNVEV (reference sequence). V gave up 3 bases and J gave up 4 bases, with 12 bases separating them. As DNA, the CDR3 is TGTGCCAGCAGTTTGCATCCGGGGACCTATGGCTACACCTTC. It translates to CASSLHPGTYGYTF.

This clonotype is termed large. J is TRBJ2-5 and V is TRBV15; 8 bases are a match to TRBD1. Germline V CDR1 and CDR2: LNHNV, YYDKDF (reference sequence). V shed 0 bases and J 4 bases; nucleotides not matched to a gene: 4. This CDR3 region has 15 residues. CDR3 DNA: TGTGCCACCAGCAGAGACAGCAGGGGGCGAGAGACCCAGTACTTC. Protein product: CATSRDSRGRETQYF.

Relative to its sample, this clonotype is medium-sized (0.01 to 0.1%). The rearrangement links TRBV12-3 or TRBV12-4 to TRBJ2-2; D tentatively reads TRBD1 or TRBD2 (5 bases each). The CDR3 spans 18 residues. The V end was cut by 6 bases, the J end by 1 base, with 21 bases between. The CDR3 nucleotides are TGTGCCAGCAGCCGTTATGTGCTGGGACGGCAGAACACCGGGGAGCTGTTTTTT. Translation gives CASSRYVLGRQNTGELFF.

The CDR3 coding sequence is TGTGCCAGCAGCTCGAGGGGGGCATGGACAGATACGCAGTATTTT. Its protein product is CASSSRGAWTDTQYF. The J gene is TRBJ2-3, the V gene TRBV6-5; tentatively, D is TRBD1 or TRBD2 (6 bases each). The CDR3 length is 15 residues. CDR1 and CDR2 from the germline V gene are MNHEY and SVGAGI. Trimming took off 6 bases at V and 3 bases at J, with 16 bases between the two ends.

In its sample, this clonotype was seen a few times. CDR3 loop: CASSPNGAGLVYNEQFF. Here the CDR3 DNA reads TGTGCCAGTAGCCCAAACGGGGCGGGACTAGTCTACAATGAGCAGTTCTTC. The chain combines TRBV19 with TRBJ2-1; TRBD2 aligns across 8 bases. J lost 3 bases, V lost 6 bases, and 13 bases had no gene match. Germline-derived CDR1 and CDR2 are LNHDA and SQIVND (reference sequence). This CDR3 is 17 amino acids long.

This clonotype was counted between two and nine times. The rearrangement joins TRBV5-4 to TRBJ1-2; tentative D call: TRBD1 (6 bases). CDR3 length: 12 residues. The V and J ends lost 5 bases and 7 bases respectively, with 12 bases between them. Germline CDR1 is SGHNT and CDR2 is YYREEE (reference sequence). CDR3 protein: CASSLQGGGYTF. The CDR3 nucleotides are TGTGCCAGCAGTTTACAGGGCGGTGGCTACACCTTC. Combining the CDR3 with reference TRBV5-4 and TRBJ1-2 gives the whole variable domain ETGVTQSPTHLIKTRGQQVTLRCSSQSGHNTVSWYQQALGQGPQFIFQYYREEENGRGNFPPRFSGLQFPNYSSELNVNALELDDSALYLCASSLQGGGYTFGSGTRLTVV.

This clonotype is categorized as medium-sized (0.01 to 0.1%). V gene TRBV19 combines with J gene TRBJ2-1, with 7 bases lining up with TRBD2. The CDR3 totals 16 residues. Germline loops: CDR1 LNHDA, CDR2 SQIVND (reference sequence). The trim removed 1 base at V and 9 bases at J, leaving 12 bases unmatched. The CDR3 DNA reads TGTGCCAGTAGTATAGGTGCGGGGAGGGCCGGTGTTGAGCAGTTCTTC. The encoded protein is CASSIGAGRAGVEQFF.

This clonotype was counted between two and nine times. The chain uses TRBV20-1 and TRBJ2-7, with 7 bases matching TRBD2. CDR3 length: 13 amino acids. The V and J ends lost 8 bases and 1 base, in that order; junction bases with no gene match: 8. The germline CDR1 and CDR2 sequences are DFQATT and SNEGSKA (reference sequence). The CDR3 DNA reads TGCAGTCCGAGGGGCGGGAGATCCTACGAGCAGTACTTC. Its protein is CSPRGGRSYEQYF.

This chain links TRBV27 with TRBJ1-2; TRBD1 agrees at 7 bases. The CDR3 length is 16 residues. V dropped 6 bases and J dropped 6; count of bases not matched to a gene: 16. Germline assignment: CDR1 MNHEY and CDR2 SMNVEV (reference sequence). Here the CDR3 reads CASRPRGTDRFHGYTF. The CDR3 region has the DNA TGTGCCAGCAGACCTAGGGGGACAGACAGATTTCATGGCTACACCTTC.

The chain has TRBV18 and TRBJ2-1; 12 nucleotides agree with TRBD2. The CDR3 spans 17 residues. Trimming at V came to 10 bases and at J to 1 base, leaving 11 bases not matched to a gene. Germline CDR1 and CDR2: KGHSH and LQKENI. The CDR3: CATAGLAGRESYNEQFF. DNA of the CDR3: TGTGCCACCGCAGGACTAGCGGGGAGGGAATCCTACAATGAGCAGTTCTTC.

A note on this clonotype: The CDR3 does not end in the conserved phenylalanine or tryptophan, so this is likely a read error. V gene TRBV20-1 combines with J gene TRBJ2-3; D not resolved. This CDR3 is built from 17 residues. The germline gives CDR1 DFQATT, CDR2 SNEGSKA (reference sequence). V dropped 0 bases and J dropped 4 bases, with 20 bases sitting between them. The CDR3: CSARDLGRLRVADTQYY. In nucleotides, the CDR3 is TGCAGTGCTAGAGATCTCGGCAGATTACGGGTCGCAGATACGCAGTATTAT.

This chain connects TRBV4-2 to TRBJ2-7; TRBD2 might be the D (6 bases). The V end was cut by 0 bases, the J end by 3 bases, with 12 bases between. CDR3 length equals 15 residues. Germline lookup yields CDR1 LGHNA and CDR2 YNFKEQ. The CDR3 DNA reads as TGTGCCAGCAGCCAAGAAGGGGCGGGGAACTACGAGCAGTACTTC. It yields the protein CASSQEGAGNYEQYF.

On this clonotype itself: With a much larger clone just one base away, this may be a read error. The V call is TRBV5-1, the J call TRBJ2-5; D perhaps matches TRBD1 (6 bases). V lost 4 bases and J lost 2, with 18 bases in between. CDR3 length: 16 amino acids. Germline CDR1 SGHRS, CDR2 YFSETQ. CDR3 nucleotides: TGCGCCAGCAGCGGCCTGAGGGGGAGTCTGCAAGAGACCCAGTACTTC. Encoded protein: CASSGLRGSLQETQYF.

This chain connects TRBV6-2 or TRBV6-3 to TRBJ2-7; D possibly corresponds to TRBD1 (5 bases). This CDR3 contains 17 residues. V gave up 6 bases and J gave up 3 bases, with 24 bases separating them. Germline V lookup: CDR1 MNHEY, CDR2 SVGEGT. CDR3 nucleotide sequence: TGTGCCAGCAGCGCAAAGGGGCCCCGGGTAGTCTACTACGAGCAGTACTTC. This gives the protein CASSAKGPRVVYYEQYF.

The chain recombines TRBV7-9 with TRBJ1-1; TRBD1 matches at 9 bases. Per the germline V gene, CDR1 is SEHNR and CDR2 is FQNEAQ (reference sequence). J gave up 6 bases and V 3 bases, and 5 bases lay outside the gene matches. The CDR3 totals 14 residues. The CDR3 DNA reads TGTGCCAGCAGCTTCTCGGACAGGGGACCTGAAGCTTTCTTT. This encodes CASSFSDRGPEAFF.